This TCR beta chain derives from a study of Ad26.COV2.S vaccination and SARS-CoV-2 variants. Looking at the study overall: Doses of Ad26.COV2.S were injected into muscle once or twice, 56 days apart. Study-wide points: An underestimation of total T cell responses may have resulted from the TCR breadth and depth analyses.

The CDR3 totals 15 residues. V lost 7 bases and J lost 0, with 10 bases in between. Germline values: CDR1 MDHEN, CDR2 SYDVKM. Some clones are missing from TCRdb's copy, which holds only in-frame ones; the method was immunoSEQ multiplex PCR. The sample carries more than 300,000 clones, 88% recorded once. The treatment here: some 20 received Ad26.COV2.S at low or high dose, single or two shots; about 5 received placebo; per-sample allocation not given. Sampling was done on day 63 after the first vaccine or placebo injection. Immunization relied on an Ad26 vector, which expressed Wuhan-strain SARS-CoV-2 spike. Concerning this clone itself: Antigen unknown.

Sequenced material: peripheral blood, taken in a trial of Ad26.COV2.S vaccine versus placebo. This clonotype was sampled from a person between 18 and 65 years old who received the Ad26.COV2.S COVID-19 vaccine or a placebo. The chain recombines TRBV28 with TRBJ1-6; D not resolved. CDR3 in amino acids: CASTERSSYNSPLHF. In DNA form, the CDR3 reads TGTGCCAGCACCGAGAGAAGCTCCTATAATTCACCCCTCCACTTT.